The 24 T cell receptor beta chains below were found in one sample sequenced in a study of T cell repertoires in cytomegalovirus infection. One entry per CDR3 protein, called by TCRdb with MiXCR from the reads. The profile shows 85,000 to 120,000 distinct CDR3 sequences, more than 15% of them singletons. The source material was PBMCs. The receptors originated from a human donor in good health (CMV status not recorded). Some clones in this sample may be carry-over from other donors' samples.

This clonotype was counted between two and nine times. The V and J genes are TRBV7-2 and TRBJ2-7; no firm D call. Germline V gives CDR1 SGHTA, CDR2 FQGNSA. Trimming removed 1 base from V and 7 bases from J, with 17 bases in between. There are 15 residues in the CDR3. The CDR3 DNA sequence: TGTGCCAGCAGCTTAGGACCGCCGGAGCTTACAGAGCAGTACTTC. This encodes CASSLGPPELTEQYF.

This clonotype turned up a few times. The chain uses TRBV20-1 and TRBJ2-3, with D tentatively TRBD1 or TRBD2 (6 bases each). Germline V gene lookup returns CDR1 DFQATT and CDR2 SNEGSKA (reference sequence). V lost 6 bases, J lost 12 bases, and 25 bases lay in between. This CDR3 comprises 14 residues. This chain's CDR3 is CSAEGHEDRSRQYF. CDR3 bases: TGCAGTGCGGAGGGACACGAAGACCGGAGTCGACAGTATTTT.

In the case of this clonotype: A read error may explain this, as a much larger clone is one base away. The gene calls are TRBV7-2 and TRBJ1-2, with D possibly being TRBD1 (6 bases). The CDR3 loop spans 15 amino acids. In germline, CDR1 is SGHTA, CDR2 FQGNSA. Deletions cut 1 base from V and 8 bases from J, with 17 bases between. In DNA form, the CDR3 reads TGTGCCAGCAGCTTAGGTCCAGGGGATTTCGTGGGCTACACCTTC. It yields the protein CASSLGPGDFVGYTF.

This clonotype was observed a handful of times. The chain couples TRBV7-6 to TRBJ1-1; 7 bases map to TRBD1. After removal of 4 bases from V and 1 base from J, the junction contained 6 bases not matched to a gene. This CDR3 region has 15 residues. Germline CDR1 reads SGHVS; CDR2 reads FNYEAQ. This CDR3 reads CASSSGRTGNTEAFF. CDR3 bases: TGTGCCAGCAGCTCCGGACGGACAGGGAACACTGAAGCTTTCTTT. Full variable domain (rest looked up from reference TRBV7-6 and TRBJ1-1): GAGVSQSPRYKVTKRGQDVALRCDPISGHVSLYWYRQALGQGPEFLTYFNYEAQQDKSGLPNDRFSAERPEGSISTLTIQRTEQRDSAMYRCASSSGRTGNTEAFFGQGTRLTVV.

The rearrangement joins TRBV12-3 or TRBV12-4 to TRBJ2-2; D is possibly TRBD1 (5 bases). V dropped 6 bases and J dropped 5 bases, with 10 bases sitting between them. This CDR3 has 13 amino acids. The CDR3 bases are TGTGCCAGCAGCCAAAGACAGACCGGGGAGCTGTTTTTT. It codes for CASSQRQTGELFF.

This clonotype was detected only a few times. This chain links TRBV7-3 with TRBJ2-7; TRBD1 might be the D (7 bases). The CDR3 has 15 residues. Germline CDR1 reads SGHTA; CDR2 reads FQGTGA. V dropped 2 bases and J dropped 4 bases, with 15 bases sitting between them. The CDR3: CASSLSAGGWYEQYF. CDR3 DNA sequence: TGTGCCAGCAGCTTATCGGCAGGGGGGTGGTACGAGCAGTACTTC.

The chain joins TRBV14 to TRBJ2-1; 9 nucleotides line up with TRBD2. V shed 4 bases and J 0 bases; nucleotides not matched to a gene: 4. The CDR3 sequence is 16 residues long. The germline gives CDR1 SGHDN, CDR2 FVKESK. CDR3 DNA: TGTGCCAGCAGCCGAGCGGGGGGAAGCTCCTACAATGAGCAGTTCTTC. Translating it yields CASSRAGGSSYNEQFF.

The V and J genes are TRBV2 and TRBJ1-2, with unresolved D. CDR1 is SNHLY, CDR2 FYNNEI, per germline. This CDR3 is built from 12 residues. V was trimmed by 4 bases and J by 6 bases, leaving 9 bases between them. This CDR3 is CASSVGTDGYTF. DNA of the CDR3: TGTGCCAGCAGTGTGGGAACCGATGGCTACACCTTC.

This clonotype came up a few times. V and J are TRBV29-1 and TRBJ1-1; D may be TRBD1 (6 bases). The CDR3 sequence is 13 residues long. V was trimmed by 6 bases and J by 7 bases, leaving 18 bases between them. The germline V gene has CDR1 SQVTM and CDR2 ANQGSEA. CDR3 nucleotides: TGCAGCGTCTTAGGGGGGAGGGGCCTTGAAGCTTTCTTT. This gives the protein CSVLGGRGLEAFF. Filled out from reference TRBV29-1 and TRBJ1-1, the complete variable domain reads SAVISQKPSRDICQRGTSLTIQCQVDSQVTMMFWYRQQPGQSLTLIATANQGSEATYESGFVIDKFPISRPNLTFSTLTVSNMSPEDSSIYLCSVLGGRGLEAFFGQGTRLTVV.

There are many counts of this clonotype. This sequence joins TRBV7-3 and TRBJ2-7; D remains unclear. The CDR3 extends over 14 amino acids. Germline V gene sequence: CDR1 SGHTA, CDR2 FQGTGA. V was pared by 0 bases and J by 4 bases, with 10 bases between. Here the CDR3 reads CASSLTGSGYEQYF. CDR3 bases: TGTGCCAGCAGCTTAACGGGATCTGGGTACGAGCAGTACTTC. The entire variable domain, with the rest obtained from reference TRBV7-3 and TRBJ2-7, is as follows: GAGVSQTPSNKVTEKGKYVELRCDPISGHTALYWYRQSLGQGPEFLIYFQGTGAADDSGLPNDRFFAVRPEGSVSTLKIQRTERGDSAVYLCASSLTGSGYEQYFGPGTRLTVT.

This clonotype was seen many times. The genes are TRBV7-6 and TRBJ2-7, with D perhaps matching TRBD1 or TRBD2 (5 bases each). Germline-derived CDR1 and CDR2 are SGHVS and FNYEAQ. This CDR3 contains 14 residues. The V and J ends lost 2 bases and 10 bases respectively, with 18 bases between them. The CDR3 reads CASSLLEAGAPQYF. DNA of the CDR3: TGTGCCAGCAGCTTACTAGAGGCCGGGGCTCCCCAGTACTTC.

V and J are TRBV20-1 and TRBJ2-1; 12 positions match TRBD2. Germline CDR1 reads DFQATT; CDR2 reads SNEGSKA (reference sequence). This CDR3 has 15 residues. Trimming cost V 2 bases and J 14 bases; bases outside gene matches: 13. The CDR3 DNA is TGCAGTGCTAGAAGGGCCCTAGCGGGGGGGGTAAGGGAGTTCTTC. Residues: CSARRALAGGVREFF.

A few counts support this clonotype. This chain connects TRBV12-3 or TRBV12-4 to TRBJ1-2; D is ambiguous. The CDR3 is 14 residues long. With 2 bases removed from V and 6 bases from J, the gap between germline ends came to 13 bases. CDR3 protein: CASSLSPWRNGYTF. CDR3 nucleotide sequence: TGTGCCAGCAGTTTATCGCCATGGCGGAATGGCTACACCTTC.

This clonotype was counted at least ten times. The chain's CDR3 is CASKGLRYNEQFF. The CDR3 DNA is TGTGCCAGCAAGGGACTAAGATACAATGAGCAGTTCTTC. The chain carries TRBV12-3 or TRBV12-4 and TRBJ2-1; 7 bases are shared with TRBD2. CDR3 length equals 13 residues. The J segment lost 4 bases and the V segment lost 7 bases, leaving 4 bases of the junction unmatched.

This chain uses TRBV29-1 with TRBJ1-2; D is ambiguous. This CDR3 comprises 15 residues. Trimming pared 2 bases from V and 2 bases from J, leaving 15 bases between. The V gene's germline CDR1 is SQVTM and CDR2 ANQGSEA. The CDR3 sequence is CSVERSRTANYGYTF. CDR3 DNA sequence: TGCAGCGTTGAACGTTCCCGGACGGCCAACTATGGCTACACCTTC.

V is TRBV28 and J is TRBJ2-5; D call uncertain. The germline gives CDR1 MDHEN, CDR2 SYDVKM. Trimming removed 7 bases at V and 2 bases at J, with 11 bases between. The CDR3 is 13 residues long. CDR3 residues: CASNNGHQETQYF. CDR3 in DNA: TGTGCCAGCAATAACGGGCATCAAGAGACCCAGTACTTC.

This clonotype appeared a few times. The V and J genes are TRBV15 and TRBJ2-2, with a tentative D call TRBD1 (6 bases). Per the germline V gene, CDR1 is LNHNV and CDR2 is YYDKDF (reference sequence). Between the trimmed V and J ends, which lost 7 bases and 2 bases, there was a span of 14 bases. The CDR3 has 15 amino acids. CDR3 DNA: TGTGCCACCACCGGACAGCTTGTTAACACCGGGGAGCTGTTTTTT. This gives the protein CATTGQLVNTGELFF.

The gene calls are TRBV6-2 or TRBV6-3 and TRBJ1-1; D is ambiguous. Germline V CDR1 and CDR2: MNHEY, SVGEGT. The CDR3 has 15 amino acids. V was trimmed by 4 bases and J by 3 bases, leaving 15 bases between them. In DNA, the CDR3 is TGTGCCAGCAGTTCCCCCGGCCCTAAGCACACTGAAGCTTTCTTT. Protein: CASSSPGPKHTEAFF.

Of note for this clonotype: The CDR3 does not close with the conserved phenylalanine or tryptophan, likely indicating a read error. V is TRBV15 and J is TRBJ1-2, with D uncertain. CDR1 and CDR2 (germline): LNHNV, YYDKDF (reference sequence). V lost 0 bases and J 4 bases, leaving 12 bases between the germline ends. The CDR3 extends over 15 amino acids. The CDR3 loop is CATSRDLTASYGYTY. The CDR3 DNA follows: TGTGCCACCAGCAGAGATCTCACGGCTTCCTATGGCTACACCTAC.

This clonotype was seen only a few times. The chain carries TRBV15 and TRBJ1-3, with D possibly being TRBD1 (6 bases). Germline V lookup: CDR1 LNHNV, CDR2 YYDKDF (reference sequence). Trimming cost V 5 bases and J 2 bases, with 13 bases left between them. CDR3 size: 15 residues. The CDR3 DNA is TGTGCCACCAGCTCACAACAGGGAACTGGAAACACCATATATTTT. The encoded protein is CATSSQQGTGNTIYF.

This clonotype was seen repeatedly, ten times or more. The rearrangement links TRBV7-6 to TRBJ1-4; D remains unclear. Germline values: CDR1 SGHVS, CDR2 FNYEAQ. V was trimmed by 5 bases and J by 0 bases, leaving 7 bases between them. The CDR3 runs 14 residues. CDR3 nucleotides: TGTGCCAGCAGCGACACGACAACTAATGAAAAACTGTTTTTT. It translates to CASSDTTTNEKLFF.

This clonotype was counted many times. The chain joins TRBV4-1 to TRBJ1-1; D gene ambiguous. Trimming stripped 3 bases from V and 3 bases from J, with 20 bases between. The CDR3 consists of 17 residues. The germline CDR1 and CDR2 sequences are MGHRA and YSYEKL. CDR3 sequence reads: CASSHVGFLFRDTEAFF. CDR3 nucleotides: TGCGCCAGCAGCCACGTAGGATTTCTATTTAGAGACACTGAAGCTTTCTTT.

The V gene is TRBV25-1, the J gene TRBJ2-7; 10 bases are a match to TRBD1. Trimming took 3 bases from V and 5 from J; bases not matched to a gene: 1. This CDR3 comprises 13 residues. Per germline, CDR1 MGHDK and CDR2 SYGVNS. This CDR3 is CASSDGTGDEQYF. The CDR3 region has the DNA TGTGCCAGCAGTGATGGGACAGGGGACGAGCAGTACTTC.

This clonotype was counted many times. The chain links TRBV6-1 to TRBJ1-1; 7 bases fit TRBD1. Unmatched junction bases numbered 7, after V lost 3 bases and J lost 0 bases. The CDR3 covers 16 residues. Germline V gene data show CDR1 as MNHNS and CDR2 as SASEGT. The CDR3 region is CASSDPGQVLNTEAFF. Here the CDR3 DNA reads TGTGCCAGCAGTGACCCCGGACAGGTCTTGAACACTGAAGCTTTCTTT.